Each of the 28 T cell receptor beta chains below was sequenced from the same sample in a study of blood T cell repertoires in COVID-19. Profiling relied on immunoSEQ multiplex PCR, and the TCRdb table lists in-frame clones only, not all of them. This table has 70,000 to 95,000 clones, 88% appearing once. The specimen sequenced was peripheral blood. Receptors were obtained from a man in his 70s with acute or convalescent COVID-19.

In DNA form, the CDR3 reads TGTGCCAGCAGTGAAGCTAGCGGGAGGCTGCCCCAGCATTTT. Translated: CASSEASGRLPQHF. This chain connects TRBV2 to TRBJ1-5, with D unresolved. V was cut by 0 bases and J by 9 bases, with 12 bases left in between. The CDR3 runs to 14 residues. Germline V CDR1 and CDR2: SNHLY, FYNNEI.

As concerns this clone: This specimen includes other DNA sequences encoding the same CDR3. The V and J genes are TRBV3-1 (or the pseudogene TRBV3-2) and TRBJ1-1; a weak D match, TRBD1 (5 bases). The ends were cut back, 4 bases at V and 1 base at J, with 10 bases in the middle. The germline CDR1 and CDR2 sequences are LGHDT and YNNKEL (reference sequence). The CDR3 runs to 14 residues. The CDR3 is CASSPLGGNTEAFF. DNA for the CDR3: TGTGCCAGCAGCCCCCTCGGGGGGAACACTGAAGCTTTCTTT.

This rearrangement joins TRBV2 to TRBJ1-6, with a weak D call TRBD1 (5 bases). Germline V gene sequence: CDR1 SNHLY, CDR2 FYNNEI. The CDR3 contains 14 residues. V was pared by 6 bases and J by 7 bases, with 13 bases between. The CDR3 loop reads CASRPGSPNSPLHF. In nucleotides, the CDR3 is TGTGCCAGCAGGCCAGGGTCGCCCAATTCACCCCTCCACTTT.

This clone is a singleton in its sample. The chain couples TRBV27 to TRBJ1-6; 7 bases match TRBD1. This CDR3 region has 15 residues. Germline V CDR1 and CDR2: MNHEY, SMNVEV (reference sequence). J was trimmed by 7 bases and V by 0 bases; bases with no gene match: 3. The CDR3 coding sequence is TGTGCCAGCAGTTTATCGGGACAGTTGAATTCACCCCTCCACTTT. It translates to CASSLSGQLNSPLHF.

V gene TRBV10-3 combines with J gene TRBJ2-7, with 10 bases identical to TRBD1. With V trimmed by 4 bases and J by 4 bases, 7 bases remained unmatched. The length of the CDR3 is 15 residues. Germline V gives CDR1 ENHRY, CDR2 SYGVKD. CDR3 loop: CAISGGTGANYEQYF. The DNA of the CDR3 is TGTGCCATCAGTGGGGGGACAGGGGCGAATTACGAGCAGTACTTC.

The table lists this clone with a few counts. The gene calls are TRBV7-6 and TRBJ2-2; 9 nucleotides align to TRBD1. The J segment lost 7 bases and the V segment lost 5 bases, leaving 11 bases of the junction unmatched. This CDR3 contains 16 residues. CDR1 and CDR2 from the germline V gene are SGHVS and FNYEAQ. The CDR3, as DNA: TGTGCCAGCAGCCACAGGGGGCGTACCGTCCTCGGGGAGCTGTTTTTT. This sequence encodes CASSHRGRTVLGELFF.

This chain links TRBV5-1 with TRBJ2-7; 10 bases are a match to TRBD1. The germline CDR1 and CDR2 sequences are SGHRS and YFSETQ. CDR3 length: 14 amino acids. With 4 bases clipped from V and 6 bases from J, the junction kept 7 bases outside the gene matches. The CDR3, as DNA: TGCGCCAGCAGCCAAGGGACAGGGGAGGCCGAGCAGTACTTC. Amino acids: CASSQGTGEAEQYF.

The DNA of the CDR3 is TGCGCCAGCAGCTTACCGGGAGAGACCCAGTACTTC. Encoded protein: CASSLPGETQYF. V gene TRBV5-1 combines with J gene TRBJ2-5; no clear D. The germline gives CDR1 SGHRS, CDR2 YFSETQ. With 2 bases removed from V and 4 bases from J, the gap between germline ends came to 6 bases. The CDR3 covers 12 residues.

The V call is TRBV7-8, the J call TRBJ1-5, with D maybe TRBD1 (6 bases). The V gene lost 6 bases and the J gene lost 1 base, with 13 bases spanning the gap. This CDR3 spans 15 amino acids. In germline, CDR1 is SGHVS, CDR2 FQNEAQ. CDR3 in DNA: TGTGCCAGCAGTTTGGGGGCGAGAAGCAATCAGCCCCAGCATTTT. It is translated as CASSLGARSNQPQHF.

The chain recombines TRBV30 with TRBJ1-1; D perhaps matches TRBD1 (6 bases). Per the germline V gene, CDR1 is GTSNPN and CDR2 is SVGIG (reference sequence). With 4 bases removed from V and 1 base from J, the gap between germline ends came to 13 bases. This CDR3 contains 14 residues. The chain's CDR3 is CAWTTGGGNTEAFF. The CDR3 nucleotides are TGTGCCTGGACGACAGGAGGTGGGAACACTGAAGCTTTCTTT.

This clone was observed a handful of times. The rearrangement joins TRBV9 to TRBJ2-5; D uncertain. V lost 3 bases to trimming and J lost 4 bases, with 16 bases between them. The CDR3 extends over 15 amino acids. Germline V gene sequence: CDR1 SGDLS, CDR2 YYNGEE. The CDR3 region has the DNA TGTGCCAGCAGCGCGACTGTACAACCTGTAGAGACCCAGTACTTC. Translating gives CASSATVQPVETQYF.

The J gene is TRBJ2-1, the V gene TRBV7-3; 7 bases are a match to TRBD1. The length of the CDR3 is 16 residues. Germline CDR1 reads SGHTA; CDR2 reads FQGTGA. V lost 5 bases, J lost 1 base, and 8 bases stayed unmatched. The CDR3 nucleotides read TGTGCCAGCAGCCCCAAGACAGGGTTGTCCTACAATGAGCAGTTCTTC. Its protein product is CASSPKTGLSYNEQFF.

The gene calls are TRBV7-2 and TRBJ1-3; D is undetermined. Germline V gene sequence: CDR1 SGHTA, CDR2 FQGNSA. Trimming stripped 1 base from V and 0 bases from J, with 10 bases between. There are 16 residues in the CDR3. This chain's CDR3 is CASSLGGPSSGNTIYF. The CDR3 nucleotides are TGTGCCAGCAGCTTAGGTGGGCCGAGCTCTGGAAACACCATATATTTT.

The rearrangement uses TRBV7-2 and TRBJ1-4, with D possibly matching TRBD1 (6 bases). Between the trimmed V and J ends, which lost 8 bases and 8 bases, there was a span of 21 bases. The CDR3 runs 15 residues. Germline CDR1 SGHTA, CDR2 FQGNSA. Here the CDR3 reads CASAGLGRGVEKLFF. The DNA of the CDR3 is TGTGCCAGCGCCGGGTTGGGGAGGGGGGTGGAAAAACTGTTTTTT.

This chain links TRBV5-8 with TRBJ1-4, with 7 bases lining up with TRBD1. Germline V gives CDR1 SGHTS, CDR2 YDEGEE. The CDR3 consists of 15 residues. V lost 4 bases and J lost 2; bases outside the gene matches: 5. The CDR3 reads CASSGGQLTNEKLFF. The CDR3 DNA follows: TGTGCCAGCAGCGGGGGACAGCTTACTAATGAAAAACTGTTTTTT.

V gene TRBV6-2 or TRBV6-3 combines with J gene TRBJ1-6, with TRBD1 identical over 7 bases. The length of the CDR3 is 15 residues. The V segment lost 2 bases and the J segment 7 bases; nucleotides outside the gene matches: 5. Germline assignment: CDR1 MNHEY and CDR2 SVGEGT. CDR3 nucleotides: TGTGCCAGCAGTTACCTGACAGGGAACAATTCACCCCTCCACTTT. Its translation: CASSYLTGNNSPLHF.

V usage is TRBV14 and J usage is TRBJ1-4; D uncertain. Trimming pared 1 base from V and 8 bases from J, leaving 14 bases between. CDR1 and CDR2 (germline): SGHDN, FVKESK. The CDR3 consists of 15 residues. CDR3 DNA sequence: TGTGCCAGCAGCCAAGTGAAGGGAGGCGGGGAAAAACTGTTTTTT. Its translation: CASSQVKGGGEKLFF.

The chain uses TRBV27 and TRBJ1-4, with TRBD1 matching 9 bases. The V gene end was trimmed by 6 bases and the J gene end by 1 base; junction bases not matched to a gene: 9. CDR1 and CDR2 (germline): MNHEY, SMNVEV (reference sequence). The CDR3 is 17 residues long. CDR3 in DNA: TGTGCCAGCAGGGGGAACAGGGGGCGAGGAACTAATGAAAAACTGTTTTTT. This translates into CASRGNRGRGTNEKLFF.

V usage is TRBV3-1 (or the pseudogene TRBV3-2) and J usage is TRBJ1-1; 7 bases are shared with TRBD1. Germline CDR1 reads LGHDT; CDR2 reads YNNKEL (reference sequence). This CDR3 region has 14 residues. The V and J ends lost 4 bases and 1 base, in that order; junction bases with no gene match: 3. Here the CDR3 DNA reads TGTGCCAGCAGCCGTGGGACAGCGAACACTGAAGCTTTCTTT. Translation: CASSRGTANTEAFF.

In its sample, this clone was seen once. The CDR3 is CASSRDSYSNQPQHF. CDR3 coding DNA: TGTGCCAGCAGCCGAGACAGCTATAGCAATCAGCCCCAGCATTTT. The gene calls are TRBV6-5 and TRBJ1-5, with a tentative D call TRBD1 (5 bases). CDR3 length equals 15 residues. The V end was cut by 6 bases, the J end by 0 bases, with 12 bases between. Germline V gene sequence: CDR1 MNHEY, CDR2 SVGAGI.

The chain joins TRBV28 to TRBJ2-1, with 8 bases matching TRBD2. The V and J ends lost 2 bases and 7 bases, in that order; junction bases with no gene match: 10. CDR1 and CDR2 from the germline V gene are MDHEN and SYDVKM. The CDR3 is 16 residues long. CDR3 nucleotide sequence: TGTGCCAGCAGTTTAGCGGGAGGCGGGTATTATAATGAGCAGTTCTTC. Its translation is CASSLAGGGYYNEQFF.

The chain carries TRBV5-5 and TRBJ2-3; D is perhaps TRBD2 (7 bases). The CDR3 has 16 residues. V was cut by 2 bases and J by 5 bases, with 18 bases left in between. Germline-derived CDR1 and CDR2 are SGHKS and YYEKEE (reference sequence). Here the CDR3 reads CASSFLVVGGGDTQYF. CDR3 DNA sequence: TGTGCCAGCAGCTTCTTGGTTGTGGGAGGGGGAGATACGCAGTATTTT.

The CDR3 coding sequence is TGTGCCAGCAGTGTAAACCCAACAAAGGGGGAGCTGTTTTTT. Translation: CASSVNPTKGELFF. The rearrangement uses TRBV2 and TRBJ2-2, with unresolved D. Germline lookup yields CDR1 SNHLY and CDR2 FYNNEI. CDR3 size: 14 residues. V was cut by 4 bases and J by 8 bases, with 14 bases left in between.

The chain couples TRBV9 to TRBJ1-1; D not certain. V was shortened by 4 bases and J by 1 base, with 8 bases between the two germline ends. CDR1 SGDLS and CDR2 YYNGEE come from the germline V gene. The CDR3 covers 13 residues. The CDR3: CASSPRENTEAFF. The CDR3 DNA sequence: TGTGCCAGCAGCCCACGGGAGAACACTGAAGCTTTCTTT. Using reference TRBV9 and TRBJ1-1 for the parts outside the CDR3, the full variable domain is DSGVTQTPKHLITATGQRVTLRCSPRSGDLSVYWYQQSLDQGLQFLIQYYNGEERAKGNILERFSAQQFPDLHSELNLSSLELGDSALYFCASSPRENTEAFFGQGTRLTVV.

The V and J genes are TRBV18 and TRBJ1-2; 7 nucleotides line up with TRBD1. V gave up 3 bases and J gave up 3 bases; unmatched junction bases: 4. This CDR3 spans 14 amino acids. Germline loops: CDR1 KGHSH, CDR2 LQKENI. The CDR3 sequence is CASSPLDRDYGYTF. CDR3 DNA: TGTGCCAGCTCACCCCTCGACAGGGACTATGGCTACACCTTC.

Only a few counts were recorded for this clone. This chain links TRBV7-9 with TRBJ1-6; 8 bases align to TRBD1. CDR1 is SEHNR, CDR2 FQNEAQ, per germline (reference sequence). V was pared by 0 bases and J by 9 bases, with 7 bases of the junction left unmatched. The CDR3 runs 16 residues. This chain's CDR3 is CASSLAQGGVSSPLHF. CDR3 nucleotides: TGTGCCAGCAGCTTAGCACAGGGGGGAGTATCTTCACCCCTCCACTTT.

The V and J genes are TRBV7-6 and TRBJ2-3; 14 nucleotides line up with TRBD2. The CDR3 contains 19 residues. With V trimmed by 6 bases and J by 4 bases, 15 bases remained unmatched. Germline assignment: CDR1 SGHVS and CDR2 FNYEAQ. CDR3 loop: CASRGPGLAGAGGPDTQYF. The CDR3 DNA follows: TGTGCCAGCAGGGGACCGGGACTAGCGGGGGCCGGTGGTCCAGATACGCAGTATTTT.

The CDR3 DNA reads as TGTGCCAGCAGTTACTCACGACTTCTAGCGGCTCTGGATACGCAGTATTTT. Translating it yields CASSYSRLLAALDTQYF. The V call is TRBV6-2 or TRBV6-3, the J call TRBJ2-3; TRBD2 aligns across 7 bases. Per the germline V gene, CDR1 is MNHEY and CDR2 is SVGEGT. The CDR3 totals 17 residues. V shed 0 bases and J 6 bases; nucleotides not matched to a gene: 12.